This entry lists 26 T cell receptor beta chains sequenced from one sample in a study of OX40 agonist ivuxolimab in advanced cancers. The library was generated by the immunoSEQ multiplex PCR assay. Held by TCRdb, this immuneACCESS table contains in-frame sequences only and omits some clones. Under half of the omission traces to an unresolved V gene where checked; the cause of the rest is unknown. Counted in this sample were 60,000 to 75,000 clones; roughly 90% of them appeared once. The leading ten clones occupy approximately 4.8% of the sample. The specimen comprised CD4+ or CD8+ T cells sorted from blood, sampled in a trial of the OX40 agonist ivuxolimab. These receptors all come from an adult with an advanced solid tumor such as melanoma, head and neck, liver or kidney cancer.

The table lists this clone with a few counts. The genes are TRBV10-1 and TRBJ2-2; 9 bases are shared with TRBD1. The V gene's germline CDR1 is WNHNN and CDR2 SYGVQD (reference sequence). V was clipped by 10 bases and J by 5 bases; unmatched bases: 8. The CDR3 sequence is 14 residues long. CDR3 sequence reads: CAKYGTGRTGELFF. The DNA of the CDR3 is TGCGCCAAATACGGGACAGGGAGGACCGGGGAGCTGTTTTTT.

CDR3 in amino acids: CASSPDRVGLNTGELFF. The CDR3 nucleotides read TGCGCCAGCAGCCCAGACAGGGTGGGACTGAACACCGGGGAGCTGTTTTTT. The chain recombines TRBV4-1 with TRBJ2-2; D might be TRBD1 (7 bases). Per germline, CDR1 MGHRA and CDR2 YSYEKL. V dropped 4 bases and J dropped 1 base, with 16 bases sitting between them. This CDR3 has 17 amino acids.

The chain combines TRBV15 with TRBJ1-2; D not resolved. This CDR3 contains 13 residues. The V gene's germline CDR1 is LNHNV and CDR2 YYDKDF (reference sequence). Deletions cut 5 bases from V and 3 bases from J, with 10 bases between. CDR3 bases: TGTGCCACCAGCCCCGTAGGTGACTATGGCTACACCTTC. This codes for CATSPVGDYGYTF.

The chain links TRBV5-1 to TRBJ2-2; 11 bases fit TRBD2. The length of the CDR3 is 15 residues. Looked up from germline, CDR1 is SGHRS and CDR2 is YFSETQ. J was trimmed by 4 bases and V by 2 bases; bases with no gene match: 1. CDR3 nucleotide sequence: TGCGCCAGCAGCTTCACTAGCGGGAGCACCGGGGAGCTGTTTTTT. Protein sequence: CASSFTSGSTGELFF.

The V and J genes are TRBV6-4 and TRBJ2-1; 11 bases map to TRBD1. The CDR3 runs to 13 residues. The V gene's germline CDR1 is MRHNA and CDR2 SNTAGT. The V and J ends lost 5 bases and 11 bases, in that order; junction bases with no gene match: 5. The chain's CDR3 is CASSLGTGGQQFF. Here the CDR3 DNA reads TGTGCCAGCAGTCTAGGGACAGGGGGACAGCAGTTCTTC.

V and J are TRBV7-2 and TRBJ2-7; 8 bases match TRBD2. Looked up from germline, CDR1 is SGHTA and CDR2 is FQGNSA. V was clipped by 5 bases and J by 3 bases; unmatched bases: 12. The CDR3 sequence is 16 residues long. In DNA form, the CDR3 reads TGTGCCAGCAGCCAGAACTCCGGGACTAGAGGCTACGAGCAGTACTTC. Protein product: CASSQNSGTRGYEQYF.

Concerning this clone itself: The sample holds other DNA sequences that translate to the same CDR3. The genes are TRBV2 and TRBJ2-1; 9 bases are shared with TRBD1. Germline loops: CDR1 SNHLY, CDR2 FYNNEI. V was clipped by 3 bases and J by 5 bases; unmatched bases: 5. The CDR3 is made up of 15 amino acids. Here the CDR3 reads CASSETGTGHNEQFF. CDR3 sequence (DNA): TGTGCCAGCAGTGAGACCGGGACAGGGCACAATGAGCAGTTCTTC.

The chain carries TRBV5-1 and TRBJ2-1; no clear D. Germline CDR1 and CDR2: SGHRS and YFSETQ. This CDR3 is built from 15 residues. Trimming left V 4 bases short and J 5 bases short, with 16 bases between. As DNA, the CDR3 is TGCGCCAGCAGCCCTTTGAGTCAGGAGAACAATGAGCAGTTCTTC. Translated: CASSPLSQENNEQFF.

The V call is TRBV4-1, the J call TRBJ1-2, with TRBD1 as a possible D gene (5 bases). Per the germline V gene, CDR1 is MGHRA and CDR2 is YSYEKL. V was pared by 0 bases and J by 4 bases, with 15 bases between. This CDR3 has 16 residues. Here the CDR3 DNA reads TGCGCCAGCAGCCAAGATTTGGAAACAGGTACCTATGGCTACACCTTC. Its translation: CASSQDLETGTYGYTF.

This chain joins TRBV30 and TRBJ2-3; D possibly corresponds to TRBD1 (6 bases). Per germline, CDR1 GTSNPN and CDR2 SVGIG (reference sequence). The CDR3 has 15 amino acids. Trimming pared 0 bases from V and 6 bases from J, leaving 16 bases between. CDR3 sequence: CAWSVWTDSMDTQYF. The CDR3, as DNA: TGTGCCTGGAGTGTCTGGACAGACAGTATGGATACGCAGTATTTT.

This clone was picked up one time. The chain has TRBV6-5 and TRBJ2-1; D is perhaps TRBD1 (6 bases). Germline V gives CDR1 MNHEY, CDR2 SVGAGI. V lost 6 bases and J 3 bases, leaving 15 bases between the germline ends. The CDR3 spans 15 residues. CDR3 nucleotides: TGTGCCAGCAGAAATACAGGGTTCCGCTACAATGAGCAGTTCTTC. Translated, it gives CASRNTGFRYNEQFF.

The chain links TRBV5-6 to TRBJ1-2; TRBD1 aligns across 9 bases. The germline CDR1 and CDR2 sequences are SGHDT and YYEEEE. V gave up 2 bases and J gave up 3 bases; unmatched junction bases: 2. The CDR3 length is 14 residues. The chain's CDR3 is CASSFRDRDYGYTF. In DNA, the CDR3 is TGTGCCAGCAGCTTCCGGGACAGGGACTATGGCTACACCTTC.

This sequence joins TRBV5-6 and TRBJ1-5, with D possibly TRBD1 on 5 matching bases. CDR1 is SGHDT, CDR2 YYEEEE, per germline. The ends were cut back, 0 bases at V and 3 bases at J, with 10 bases in the middle. CDR3 length equals 15 residues. The CDR3 nucleotides are TGTGCCAGCAGCTTGGGACAGATCTACAATCAGCCCCAGCATTTT. Its translation: CASSLGQIYNQPQHF.

The rearrangement joins TRBV2 to TRBJ1-2; a weak D match, TRBD1 (6 bases). V lost 3 bases to trimming and J lost 6 bases, with 17 bases between them. Germline V lookup: CDR1 SNHLY, CDR2 FYNNEI. The CDR3 consists of 15 residues. The CDR3 spells CASSDELGGLHGYTF. The CDR3 nucleotides are TGTGCCAGCAGTGATGAGTTAGGGGGGCTGCATGGCTACACCTTC. The full variable domain, completed using reference TRBV2 and TRBJ1-2, is EPEVTQTPSHQVTQMGQEVILRCVPISNHLYFYWYRQILGQKVEFLVSFYNNEISEKSEIFDDQFSVERPDGSNFTLKIRSTKLEDSAMYFCASSDELGGLHGYTFGSGTRLTVV.

This clone was seen a handful of times. The rearrangement joins TRBV6-5 to TRBJ2-1; D may correspond to TRBD1 or TRBD2 (6 bases each). The CDR3 consists of 12 residues. Trimming removed 10 bases at V and 5 bases at J, with 12 bases between. The V gene's germline CDR1 is MNHEY and CDR2 SVGAGI. CDR3 nucleotide sequence: TGTGCCACAAGGGGGGAGCACAATGAGCAGTTCTTC. Translated: CATRGEHNEQFF.

The chain is built from TRBV20-1 and TRBJ1-2; D unresolved. The V end was cut by 1 base, the J end by 6 bases, with 6 bases between. Germline values: CDR1 DFQATT, CDR2 SNEGSKA (reference sequence). This CDR3 has 11 residues. The CDR3 coding sequence is TGCAGTGCTAGAGGACTGAATGGCTACACCTTC. This gives the protein CSARGLNGYTF.

The V gene is TRBV28, the J gene TRBJ2-7; D not resolved. V dropped 7 bases and J dropped 4 bases, with 14 bases sitting between them. This CDR3 comprises 13 residues. Germline values: CDR1 MDHEN, CDR2 SYDVKM. CDR3: CASKDSRVYEQYF. DNA for the CDR3: TGTGCCAGCAAGGATTCAAGGGTATACGAGCAGTACTTC.

This clone qualifies as medium-sized. This rearrangement joins TRBV7-2 to TRBJ1-3; TRBD1 matches 10 bases. Germline V CDR1 and CDR2: SGHTA, FQGNSA. Trimming removed 5 bases from V and 1 base from J; junction bases left unmatched: 8. CDR3 length: 17 residues. The CDR3 loop is CASSTSGTGASGNTIYF. In DNA form, the CDR3 reads TGTGCCAGCAGCACATCCGGGACAGGGGCGTCTGGAAACACCATATATTTT.

CDR3 protein: CASSQERLAGGSSYNEQFF. CDR3 DNA sequence: TGCGCCAGCAGCCAAGAGAGACTAGCGGGGGGGAGCTCCTACAATGAGCAGTTCTTC. The chain links TRBV4-1 to TRBJ2-1, with 14 nucleotides matching TRBD2. The CDR3 has 19 amino acids. The V and J ends lost 0 bases and 0 bases, in that order; junction bases with no gene match: 4. Germline loops: CDR1 MGHRA, CDR2 YSYEKL.

The J gene is TRBJ2-7, the V gene TRBV29-1, with 7 bases that match TRBD1. Trimming took 6 bases from V and 2 from J; bases not matched to a gene: 10. This CDR3 has 14 amino acids. Germline CDR1 reads SQVTM; CDR2 reads ANQGSEA. DNA of the CDR3: TGCAGCGTCCAACAGGGGTCTATTGCCTACGAGCAGTACTTC. Translating gives CSVQQGSIAYEQYF.

This clone showed up just once. The chain couples TRBV27 to TRBJ1-1, with D possibly being TRBD1 (6 bases). CDR1 MNHEY and CDR2 SMNVEV come from the germline V gene (reference sequence). The length of the CDR3 is 15 residues. V lost 2 bases, J lost 1 base, and 11 bases lay in between. The CDR3 region is CASSLGQGRNTEAFF. In DNA, the CDR3 is TGTGCCAGCAGTTTAGGGCAGGGGCGGAACACTGAAGCTTTCTTT.

This chain connects TRBV23-1 to TRBJ1-1; 8 bases agree with TRBD1. Being an ORF, TRBV23-1 has a function that is uncertain. Germline trimming cut 8 bases from V and 0 bases from J; bases unmatched to any gene: 5. The length of the CDR3 is 14 residues. CDR3 region: CASYGQGLNTEAFF. As DNA, the CDR3 is TGCGCCAGCTATGGACAGGGCTTGAACACTGAAGCTTTCTTT.

This chain connects TRBV11-2 to TRBJ2-5; D gene uncertain. The CDR3 spans 11 residues. V lost 3 bases and J lost 1, with 0 bases in between. In germline, CDR1 is SGHAT, CDR2 FQNNGV. DNA of the CDR3: TGTGCCAGCAGCTTCCAAGAGACCCAGTACTTC. Its translation: CASSFQETQYF.

This chain links TRBV6-1 with TRBJ1-2; 7 bases align to TRBD1. V lost 3 bases to trimming and J lost 4 bases; unmatched junction nucleotides: 14. CDR3 length: 17 residues. CDR1 MNHNS and CDR2 SASEGT come from the germline V gene. The CDR3 nucleotides read TGTGCCAGCAGTGATAGGGGGCAGGGAGGACGCGGCTATGGCTACACCTTC. It encodes CASSDRGQGGRGYGYTF.

The rearrangement uses TRBV18 and TRBJ2-1; unclear D gene. The CDR3 is made up of 13 amino acids. CDR1 and CDR2 (germline): KGHSH, LQKENI. V was shortened by 3 bases and J by 8 bases, with 11 bases between the two germline ends. The CDR3, as DNA: TGTGCCAGCTCACCGAAGCTTCGGGATGAGCAGTTCTTC. It yields the protein CASSPKLRDEQFF.

The V and J genes are TRBV7-8 and TRBJ2-1, with D tentatively TRBD2 (5 bases). This CDR3 is 17 amino acids long. Germline V gene lookup returns CDR1 SGHVS and CDR2 FQNEAQ. The ends were cut back, 1 base at V and 3 bases at J, with 16 bases in the middle. For the CDR3, the DNA is TGTGCCAGCAGCTTAGTGGCTGGGAGATGGGTCTACAATGAGCAGTTCTTC. It specifies CASSLVAGRWVYNEQFF.